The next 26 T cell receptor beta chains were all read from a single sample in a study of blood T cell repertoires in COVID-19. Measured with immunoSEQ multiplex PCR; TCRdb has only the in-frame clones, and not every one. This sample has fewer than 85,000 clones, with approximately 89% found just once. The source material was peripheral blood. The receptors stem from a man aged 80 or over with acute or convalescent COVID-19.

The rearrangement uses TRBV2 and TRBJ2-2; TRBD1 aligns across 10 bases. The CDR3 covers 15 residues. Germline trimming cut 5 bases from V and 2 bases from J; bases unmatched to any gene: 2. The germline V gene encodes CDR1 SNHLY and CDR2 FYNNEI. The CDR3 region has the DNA TGTGCCAGCAGTCGGGACAGGGGAAACACCGGGGAGCTGTTTTTT. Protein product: CASSRDRGNTGELFF.

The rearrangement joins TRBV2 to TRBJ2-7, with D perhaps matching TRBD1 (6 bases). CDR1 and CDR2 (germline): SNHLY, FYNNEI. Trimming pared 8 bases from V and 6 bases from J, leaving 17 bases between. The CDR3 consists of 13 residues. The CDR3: CASARDITLEQYF. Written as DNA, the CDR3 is TGTGCCAGCGCGAGGGACATCACACTCGAGCAGTACTTC.

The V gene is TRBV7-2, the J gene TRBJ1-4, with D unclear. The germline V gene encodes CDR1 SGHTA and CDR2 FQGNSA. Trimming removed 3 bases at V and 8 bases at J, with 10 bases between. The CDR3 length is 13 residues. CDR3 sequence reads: CASSFTRGEKLFF. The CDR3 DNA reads TGTGCCAGCAGCTTTACGCGAGGCGAAAAACTGTTTTTT.

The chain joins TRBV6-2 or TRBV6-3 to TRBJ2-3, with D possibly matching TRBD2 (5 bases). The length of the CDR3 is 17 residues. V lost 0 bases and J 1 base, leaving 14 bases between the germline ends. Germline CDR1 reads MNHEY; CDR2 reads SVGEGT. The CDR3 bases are TGTGCCAGCAGTTACTCTAGGAGGAGCCCTCGCACAGATACGCAGTATTTT. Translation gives CASSYSRRSPRTDTQYF.

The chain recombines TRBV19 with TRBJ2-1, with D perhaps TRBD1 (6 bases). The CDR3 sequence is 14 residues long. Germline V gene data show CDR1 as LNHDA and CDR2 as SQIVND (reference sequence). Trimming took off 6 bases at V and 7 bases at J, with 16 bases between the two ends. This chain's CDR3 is CASRSGQSMNEQFF. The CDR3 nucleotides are TGTGCCAGTAGGAGTGGACAGTCAATGAATGAGCAGTTCTTC.

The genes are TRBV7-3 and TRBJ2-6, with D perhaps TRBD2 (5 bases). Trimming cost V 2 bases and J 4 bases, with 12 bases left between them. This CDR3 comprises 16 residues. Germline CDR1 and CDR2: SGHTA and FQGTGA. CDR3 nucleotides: TGTGCCAGCAGCTTACTACCCGGGGTAGGGGCCAACGTCCTGACTTTC. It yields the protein CASSLLPGVGANVLTF. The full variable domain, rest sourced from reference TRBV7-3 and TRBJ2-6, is GAGVSQTPSNKVTEKGKYVELRCDPISGHTALYWYRQSLGQGPEFLIYFQGTGAADDSGLPNDRFFAVRPEGSVSTLKIQRTERGDSAVYLCASSLLPGVGANVLTFGAGSRLTVL.

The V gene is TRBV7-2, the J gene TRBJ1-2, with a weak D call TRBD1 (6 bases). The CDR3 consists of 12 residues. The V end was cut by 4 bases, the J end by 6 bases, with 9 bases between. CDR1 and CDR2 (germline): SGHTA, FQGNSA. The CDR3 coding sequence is TGTGCCAGCAGCTCACAGGGCCATGGCTACACCTTC. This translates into CASSSQGHGYTF.

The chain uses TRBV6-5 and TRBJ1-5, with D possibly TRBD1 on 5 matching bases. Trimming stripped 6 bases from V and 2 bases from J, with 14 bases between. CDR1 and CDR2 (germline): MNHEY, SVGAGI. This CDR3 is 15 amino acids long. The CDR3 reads CASRPPGGGNQPQHF. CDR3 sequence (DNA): TGTGCCAGCAGACCCCCCGGGGGAGGCAATCAGCCCCAGCATTTT.

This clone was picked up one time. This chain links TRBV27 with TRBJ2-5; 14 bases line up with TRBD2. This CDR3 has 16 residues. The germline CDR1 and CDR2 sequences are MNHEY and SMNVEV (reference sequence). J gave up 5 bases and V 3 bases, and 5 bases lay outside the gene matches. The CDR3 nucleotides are TGTGCCAGCAGTTTGGGACTAGCGGGAGTTTCGGAGACCCAGTACTTC. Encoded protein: CASSLGLAGVSETQYF.

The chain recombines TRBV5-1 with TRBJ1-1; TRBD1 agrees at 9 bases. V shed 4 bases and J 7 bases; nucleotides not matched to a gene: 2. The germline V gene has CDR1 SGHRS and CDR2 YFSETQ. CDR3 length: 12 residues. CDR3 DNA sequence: TGCGCCAGCAGCGGACAGGGGTTTGAAGCTTTCTTT. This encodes CASSGQGFEAFF.

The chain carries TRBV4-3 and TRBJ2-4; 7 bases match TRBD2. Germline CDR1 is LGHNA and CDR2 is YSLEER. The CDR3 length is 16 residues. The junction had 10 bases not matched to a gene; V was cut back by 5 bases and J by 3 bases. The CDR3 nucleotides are TGCGCCAGCAGCTCACTAGCGTCCGGGGTCAAAAACATTCAGTACTTC. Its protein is CASSSLASGVKNIQYF.

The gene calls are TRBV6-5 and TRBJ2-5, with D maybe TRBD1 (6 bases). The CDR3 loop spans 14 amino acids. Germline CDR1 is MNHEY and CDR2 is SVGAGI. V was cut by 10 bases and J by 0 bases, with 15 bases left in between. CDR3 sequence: CATKGHAYQETQYF. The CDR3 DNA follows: TGTGCCACGAAGGGACACGCGTACCAAGAGACCCAGTACTTC.

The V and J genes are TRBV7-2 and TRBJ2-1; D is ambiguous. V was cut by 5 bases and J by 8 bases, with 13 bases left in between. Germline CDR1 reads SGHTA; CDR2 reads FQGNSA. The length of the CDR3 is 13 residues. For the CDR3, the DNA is TGTGCCAGCAGCCCTCCCCGACATGATGAGCAGTTCTTC. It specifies CASSPPRHDEQFF.

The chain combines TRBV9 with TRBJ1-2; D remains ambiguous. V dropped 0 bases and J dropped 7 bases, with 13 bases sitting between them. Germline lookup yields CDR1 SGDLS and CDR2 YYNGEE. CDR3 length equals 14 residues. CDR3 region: CASSVAQQGGGYTF. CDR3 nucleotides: TGTGCCAGCAGCGTAGCCCAACAAGGCGGTGGCTACACCTTC.

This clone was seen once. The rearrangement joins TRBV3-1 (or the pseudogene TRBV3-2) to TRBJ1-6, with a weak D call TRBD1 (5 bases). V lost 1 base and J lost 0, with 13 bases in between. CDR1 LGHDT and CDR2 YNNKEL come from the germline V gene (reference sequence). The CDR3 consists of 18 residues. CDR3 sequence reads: CASSQGGRGSSYNSPLHF. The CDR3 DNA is TGTGCCAGCAGCCAAGGAGGGCGGGGGAGCTCCTATAATTCACCCCTCCACTTT.

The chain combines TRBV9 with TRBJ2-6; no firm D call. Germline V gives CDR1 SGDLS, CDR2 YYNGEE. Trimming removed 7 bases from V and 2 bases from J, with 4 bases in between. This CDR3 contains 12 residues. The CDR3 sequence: CASSPGANVLTF. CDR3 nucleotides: TGTGCCAGCTCTCCTGGGGCCAACGTCCTGACTTTC. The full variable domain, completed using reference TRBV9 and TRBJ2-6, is DSGVTQTPKHLITATGQRVTLRCSPRSGDLSVYWYQQSLDQGLQFLIQYYNGEERAKGNILERFSAQQFPDLHSELNLSSLELGDSALYFCASSPGANVLTFGAGSRLTVL.

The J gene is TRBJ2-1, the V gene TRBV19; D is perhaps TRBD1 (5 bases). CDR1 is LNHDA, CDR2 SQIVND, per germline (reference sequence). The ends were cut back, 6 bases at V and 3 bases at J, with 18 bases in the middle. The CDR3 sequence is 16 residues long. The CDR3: CASSAIGEVGYNEQFF. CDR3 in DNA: TGTGCCAGTAGCGCTATAGGGGAAGTGGGCTACAATGAGCAGTTCTTC.

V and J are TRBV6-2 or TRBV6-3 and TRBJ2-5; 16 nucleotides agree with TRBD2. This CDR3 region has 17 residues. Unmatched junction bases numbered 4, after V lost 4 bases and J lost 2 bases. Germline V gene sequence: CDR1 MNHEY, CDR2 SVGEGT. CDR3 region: CASSSGLAGGNQETQYF. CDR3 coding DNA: TGTGCCAGCAGTTCGGGACTAGCGGGGGGGAATCAAGAGACCCAGTACTTC.

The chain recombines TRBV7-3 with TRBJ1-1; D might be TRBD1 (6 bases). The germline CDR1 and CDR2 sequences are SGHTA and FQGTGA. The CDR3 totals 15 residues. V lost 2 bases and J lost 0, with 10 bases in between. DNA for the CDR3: TGTGCCAGCAGCTTACAGGGGACCATGAACACTGAAGCTTTCTTT. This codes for CASSLQGTMNTEAFF.

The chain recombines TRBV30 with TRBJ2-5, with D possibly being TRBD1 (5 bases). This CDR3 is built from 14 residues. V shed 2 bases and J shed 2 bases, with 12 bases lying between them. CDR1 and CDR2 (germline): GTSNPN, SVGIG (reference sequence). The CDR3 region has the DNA TGTGCCTGGAGTAAAACAGGCGTGCAAGAGACCCAGTACTTC. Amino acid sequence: CAWSKTGVQETQYF.

The CDR3 sequence is CASSQDPLYYNEQFF. The CDR3 DNA reads as TGCGCCAGCAGCCAAGATCCACTTTATTACAATGAGCAGTTCTTC. The rearrangement joins TRBV4-3 to TRBJ2-1; D not certain. Germline V CDR1 and CDR2: LGHNA, YSLEER. The V and J ends lost 0 bases and 4 bases respectively, with 10 bases between them. This CDR3 region has 15 residues.

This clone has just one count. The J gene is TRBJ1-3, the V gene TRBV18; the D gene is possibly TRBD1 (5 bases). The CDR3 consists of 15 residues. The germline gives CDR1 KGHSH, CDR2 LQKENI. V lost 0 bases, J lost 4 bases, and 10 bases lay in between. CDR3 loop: CASSPPQGPGNTIYF. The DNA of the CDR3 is TGTGCCAGCTCACCACCGCAGGGTCCCGGAAACACCATATATTTT.

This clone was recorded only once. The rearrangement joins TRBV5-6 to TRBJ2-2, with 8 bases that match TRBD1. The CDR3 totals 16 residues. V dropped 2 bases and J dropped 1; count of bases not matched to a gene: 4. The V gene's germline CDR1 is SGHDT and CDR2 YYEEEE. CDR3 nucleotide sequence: TGTGCCAGCAGCTTATTAGGACAGGGGAACACCGGGGAGCTGTTTTTT. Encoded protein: CASSLLGQGNTGELFF.

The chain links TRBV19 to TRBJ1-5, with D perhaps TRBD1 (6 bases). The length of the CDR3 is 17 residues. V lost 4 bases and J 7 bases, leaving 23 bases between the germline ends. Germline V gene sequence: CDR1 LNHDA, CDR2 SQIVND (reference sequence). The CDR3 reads CASSTRSGGAKRQPQHF. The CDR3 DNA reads TGTGCCAGTAGTACACGTTCGGGGGGGGCGAAACGGCAGCCCCAGCATTTT. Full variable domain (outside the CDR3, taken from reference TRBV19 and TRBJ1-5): DGGITQSPKYLFRKEGQNVTLSCEQNLNHDAMYWYRQDPGQGLRLIYYSQIVNDFQKGDIAEGYSVSREKKESFPLTVTSAQKNPTAFYLCASSTRSGGAKRQPQHFGDGTRLSIL.

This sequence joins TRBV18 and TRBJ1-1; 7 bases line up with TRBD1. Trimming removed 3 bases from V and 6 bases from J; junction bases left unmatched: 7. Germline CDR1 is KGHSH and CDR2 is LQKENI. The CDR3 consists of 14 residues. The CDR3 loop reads CASSPQGQRSEAFF. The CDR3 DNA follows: TGTGCCAGCTCACCGCAGGGACAGAGGTCTGAAGCTTTCTTT.

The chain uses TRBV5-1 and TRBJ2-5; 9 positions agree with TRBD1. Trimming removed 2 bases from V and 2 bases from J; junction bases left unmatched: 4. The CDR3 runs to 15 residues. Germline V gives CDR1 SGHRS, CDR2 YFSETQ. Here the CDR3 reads CASSLSGTGQETQYF. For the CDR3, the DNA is TGCGCCAGCAGCTTATCCGGGACAGGGCAAGAGACCCAGTACTTC.